This section outlines one TCR beta chain sequence together with its context. What it binds is unknown. The sample belongs to a study of vaccination and CD4 T cells after COVID-19. Study-level background: In the convalescent cohort, there were six males and four females, two of them Hispanic.

Researchers used the Oncomine TCR Beta short-read assay to sequence DNA from cultured CD4+ T cells. TCRdb itself ran the PCR reads through MiXCR, one entry per CDR3 protein. The sample consists of about 8,900 distinct CDR3 sequences, 64% of them appearing once. Study results and limitations: Convalescent participants were relatively few, and none had early post-infection timepoints studied.

Treatment meaning: roughly 10-day PBMC culture with coronavirus spike peptide pools or control peptides (ViraFEST assay). The length of the CDR3 is 15 residues. Germline V gene sequence: CDR1 MNHEY, CDR2 SMNVEV (reference sequence). V lost 10 bases, J lost 5 bases, and 18 bases lay in between. The chain is built from TRBV27 and TRBJ1-6; D is unclear. The clonotype comes from a human donor who had recovered from COVID-19. Sequenced: CD4+ T cells from blood, cultured in vitro. CDR3 bases: TGTGCCACTTCGCTGGGGTTCACTAATAATTCACCCCTCCACTTT. Protein: CATSLGFTNNSPLHF.